This T cell receptor beta chain originates from a study of early T cells in non-severe SARS-CoV-2 infection. Overall study: Sequencing of bulk RNA from unsorted whole blood was done, without chain pairing. Points from the study as a whole: The matching step, a VDJdb search, favored anti-spike CD8 responses and missed private and CD4 specificities.

The TCR library protocol was used to attach unique molecular identifiers. These identifiers were attached to individual cDNA molecules. In TCRdb, the 5' RACE reads were re-called with MiXCR into one record per CDR3 protein. The profile covers approximately 66,000 distinct CDR3 sequences, with about 12% appearing a single time and approximately 1.1% taken by the ten largest. Germline V lookup: CDR1 MNHEY, CDR2 SVGEGT. The V and J ends lost 2 bases and 4 bases, in that order; junction bases with no gene match: 7. The CDR3 runs to 17 residues. This clonotype appeared a few times. The target antigen is unknown.

The clonotype originates from an adult who was a healthcare worker with PCR-confirmed SARS-CoV-2 infection or an uninfected control (not recorded which). The donor label of this sample is uncertain. This chain connects TRBV6-2 or TRBV6-3 to TRBJ2-4; TRBD2 matches 11 bases. The sample in question was whole blood, obtained at baseline. This chain's CDR3 is CASSYRTGTSGKNIQYF. The CDR3 nucleotides are TGTGCCAGCAGTTACCGAACCGGGACTAGCGGTAAAAACATTCAGTACTTC.